A single sample gave rise to the 30 T cell receptor beta chains below, sequenced in a study of beta chain features in type 1 diabetes. The investigators reverse transcribed all of the isolated RNA, so they sequenced expressed TCRB transcripts. Here immunoSEQ multiplex PCR was the method, and the copy in TCRdb shows in-frame clones only, minus some. The table includes approximately 150,000 clones, about 9.4% detected once. What was sequenced was naive CD4+ T cells from blood. The origin of the receptors is a man aged 18 to 35 in good health.

A few counts support this clone. The chain uses TRBV7-9 and TRBJ2-5; D is perhaps TRBD2 (6 bases). The J call could be wrong; TRBJ2-7 is a better fit for the DNA end. The CDR3 spans 12 residues. Germline V gives CDR1 SEHNR, CDR2 FQNEAQ (reference sequence). CDR3 DNA sequence: TGTGCCAGCAGCTTAGGGGGGGACGAGCAGTACTTC. Amino acid sequence: CASSLGGDEQYF.

The chain carries TRBV4-3 and TRBJ2-7, with D maybe TRBD1 (6 bases). The germline V and J ends were trimmed by 2 bases and 0 bases, with 14 bases remaining between them. The CDR3 is 16 amino acids. Germline V CDR1 and CDR2: LGHNA, YSLEER. The CDR3 sequence is CASSQQPDRSSYEQYF. The CDR3 coding sequence is TGCGCCAGCAGCCAACAACCAGACAGGAGCTCCTACGAGCAGTACTTC.

This clone has just a few counts. This chain connects TRBV19 to TRBJ2-7; 7 bases fit TRBD1. The junction had 4 bases not matched to a gene; V was cut back by 5 bases and J by 0 bases. This CDR3 is 14 amino acids long. Germline-derived CDR1 and CDR2 are LNHDA and SQIVND (reference sequence). The CDR3 DNA reads as TGTGCCAGTAGTTTCGGACAGGTCTCCTACGAGCAGTACTTC. Protein sequence: CASSFGQVSYEQYF. Variable domain in full (rest from reference TRBV19 and TRBJ2-7): DGGITQSPKYLFRKEGQNVTLSCEQNLNHDAMYWYRQDPGQGLRLIYYSQIVNDFQKGDIAEGYSVSREKKESFPLTVTSAQKNPTAFYLCASSFGQVSYEQYFGPGTRLTVT.

The chain carries TRBV5-8 and TRBJ2-3; perhaps TRBD2 as D (6 bases). V lost 3 bases to trimming and J lost 2 bases, with 13 bases between them. The CDR3 is 15 residues long. Germline V gene lookup returns CDR1 SGHTS and CDR2 YDEGEE. The CDR3 DNA sequence: TGTGCCAGCAGCTATAAGCGGGCGGACACAGATACGCAGTATTTT. Translating it yields CASSYKRADTDTQYF.

This clone was seen more than once but under ten times. J is TRBJ1-2 and V is TRBV5-5, with D unclear. The CDR3 sequence is 14 residues long. Trimming took off 0 bases at V and 0 bases at J, with 6 bases between the two ends. Germline V gene sequence: CDR1 SGHKS, CDR2 YYEKEE (reference sequence). CDR3 sequence: CASSLVQANYGYTF. For the CDR3, the DNA is TGTGCCAGCAGCTTGGTACAAGCTAACTATGGCTACACCTTC.

The rearrangement joins TRBV19 to TRBJ1-4; D possibly corresponds to TRBD1 (6 bases). CDR1 and CDR2 (germline): LNHDA, SQIVND (reference sequence). The CDR3 sequence is 15 residues long. The V end was cut by 7 bases, the J end by 6 bases, with 18 bases between. CDR3 DNA: TGTGCCAGTAAGAAGCGGGGGGCTGAAGATGAAAAACTGTTTTTT. Encoded protein: CASKKRGAEDEKLFF.

The genes are TRBV6-5 and TRBJ1-6; perhaps TRBD1 as D (5 bases). Germline CDR1 is MNHEY and CDR2 is SVGAGI. Between the trimmed V and J ends, which lost 2 bases and 12 bases, there was a span of 11 bases. The CDR3 contains 13 residues. In DNA form, the CDR3 reads TGTGCCAGCAGTTACGTTTTAGGACAACCCCTCCACTTT. It specifies CASSYVLGQPLHF.

This clone turned up a few times. V and J are TRBV6-5 and TRBJ1-2; possible D gene TRBD1, 6 bases. The CDR3 covers 13 residues. V lost 5 bases, J lost 6 bases, and 13 bases lay in between. The germline V gene has CDR1 MNHEY and CDR2 SVGAGI. The CDR3 DNA follows: TGTGCCAGCAGTACCGGGCAGGGGAATGGCTACACCTTC. Translating it yields CASSTGQGNGYTF.

This clone has a handful of counts. V is TRBV18 and J is TRBJ1-1, with D unclear. The CDR3 runs to 13 residues. CDR1 is KGHSH and CDR2 is LQKENI in the germline V gene. Trimming removed 5 bases from V and 1 base from J, with 8 bases in between. The CDR3 DNA is TGTGCCAGCTCAGCGGGCAAGAACACTGAAGCTTTCTTT. It codes for CASSAGKNTEAFF.

The chain has TRBV29-1 and TRBJ2-7, with 11 bases matching TRBD1. Germline lookup yields CDR1 SQVTM and CDR2 ANQGSEA. The CDR3 loop spans 14 amino acids. With 4 bases clipped from V and 6 bases from J, the junction kept 8 bases outside the gene matches. CDR3 coding DNA: TGCAGCGTTGCTTTGGGACAGGGGGAGGGCGAGCAGTACTTC. This codes for CSVALGQGEGEQYF.

V usage is TRBV11-2 and J usage is TRBJ2-4; 9 bases map to TRBD2. The ends lost 0 bases at V and 3 bases at J; junction bases unmatched: 3. This CDR3 is 16 amino acids long. CDR1 and CDR2 (germline): SGHAT, FQNNGV. CDR3 sequence reads: CASSLERGGVKNIQYF. The CDR3 bases are TGTGCCAGCAGCTTAGAGCGGGGGGGGGTCAAAAACATTCAGTACTTC.

V is TRBV19 and J is TRBJ2-3, with TRBD1 matching 7 bases. CDR1 is LNHDA and CDR2 is SQIVND in the germline V gene (reference sequence). Trimming removed 0 bases from V and 0 bases from J; junction bases left unmatched: 9. The length of the CDR3 is 18 residues. CDR3 coding DNA: TGTGCCAGTAGTATAGATGGACGGGGACAGCGAAGCACAGATACGCAGTATTTT. Amino acids: CASSIDGRGQRSTDTQYF. The whole variable domain, remainder taken from reference TRBV19 and TRBJ2-3, is DGGITQSPKYLFRKEGQNVTLSCEQNLNHDAMYWYRQDPGQGLRLIYYSQIVNDFQKGDIAEGYSVSREKKESFPLTVTSAQKNPTAFYLCASSIDGRGQRSTDTQYFGPGTRLTVL.

J is TRBJ1-1 and V is TRBV5-1, with no clear D. V lost 2 bases to trimming and J lost 9 bases, with 17 bases between them. From germline, CDR1 is SGHRS and CDR2 YFSETQ. This CDR3 spans 14 amino acids. The CDR3 reads CASSLSRLGPKAFF. CDR3 in DNA: TGCGCCAGCAGCTTAAGTCGACTAGGCCCTAAAGCTTTCTTT. Complete variable domain (other parts from reference TRBV5-1 and TRBJ1-1): KAGVTQTPRYLIKTRGQQVTLSCSPISGHRSVSWYQQTPGQGLQFLFEYFSETQRNKGNFPGRFSGRQFSNSRSEMNVSTLELGDSALYLCASSLSRLGPKAFFGQGTRLTVV.

This clone was seen a few times. The gene calls are TRBV10-3 and TRBJ1-4; 8 bases agree with TRBD1. Germline V gives CDR1 ENHRY, CDR2 SYGVKD. With V trimmed by 10 bases and J by 5 bases, 6 bases remained unmatched. This CDR3 spans 13 amino acids. The chain's CDR3 is CATGDRRNEKLFF. The CDR3 DNA follows: TGTGCCACCGGGGACAGGCGAAATGAAAAACTGTTTTTT.

This clone was counted a few times. This chain links TRBV5-4 with TRBJ2-7, with 7 bases that match TRBD1. Germline CDR1 reads SGHNT; CDR2 reads YYREEE (reference sequence). Losses at the gene ends were 3 bases for V and 4 bases for J; bases not matched to a gene: 4. The CDR3 extends over 13 amino acids. The CDR3 region is CASSYDRVYEQYF. DNA for the CDR3: TGTGCCAGCAGCTATGACAGGGTTTACGAGCAGTACTTC. The variable domain in full, with the rest retrieved from reference TRBV5-4 and TRBJ2-7, is ETGVTQSPTHLIKTRGQQVTLRCSSQSGHNTVSWYQQALGQGPQFIFQYYREEENGRGNFPPRFSGLQFPNYSSELNVNALELDDSALYLCASSYDRVYEQYFGPGTRLTVT.

The chain uses TRBV7-9 and TRBJ2-5; 8 bases are a match to TRBD1. J was trimmed by 5 bases and V by 5 bases; bases with no gene match: 10. Per germline, CDR1 SEHNR and CDR2 FQNEAQ (reference sequence). The CDR3 has 15 amino acids. The CDR3 sequence is CASSIRQGLGETQYF. CDR3 sequence (DNA): TGTGCCAGCAGCATCAGACAGGGGTTGGGTGAGACCCAGTACTTC.

The chain is built from TRBV7-6 and TRBJ1-5; no clear D gene. Germline loops: CDR1 SGHVS, CDR2 FNYEAQ. Trimming cost V 5 bases and J 2 bases, with 10 bases left between them. There are 14 residues in the CDR3. The chain's CDR3 is CASSGVGGNQPQHF. The DNA for the CDR3 is TGTGCCAGCAGCGGAGTCGGTGGCAATCAGCCCCAGCATTTT.

The rearrangement uses TRBV28 and TRBJ2-7, with 11 bases matching TRBD2. The CDR3 extends over 16 amino acids. The V and J ends lost 5 bases and 7 bases, in that order; junction bases with no gene match: 13. Germline-derived CDR1 and CDR2 are MDHEN and SYDVKM. The CDR3 coding sequence is TGTGCCAGCAGTCCGAGTATACTAGCGGGGGTGTGGGAGCAGTACTTC. This translates into CASSPSILAGVWEQYF. Using reference TRBV28 and TRBJ2-7 for the parts outside the CDR3, the full variable domain is DVKVTQSSRYLVKRTGEKVFLECVQDMDHENMFWYRQDPGLGLRLIYFSYDVKMKEKGDIPEGYSVSREKKERFSLILESASTNQTSMYLCASSPSILAGVWEQYFGPGTRLTVT.

This clone was seen only a few times. V usage is TRBV7-2 and J usage is TRBJ1-5; 9 nucleotides match TRBD1. Looked up from germline, CDR1 is SGHTA and CDR2 is FQGNSA. This CDR3 comprises 14 residues. With V trimmed by 3 bases and J by 4 bases, 1 base remained unmatched. CDR3 DNA: TGTGCCAGCAGCTTGGGGACAGGGAATCAGCCCCAGCATTTT. This encodes CASSLGTGNQPQHF.

The chain joins TRBV6-5 to TRBJ2-7, with 7 bases lining up with TRBD1. Trimming took 2 bases from V and 2 from J; bases not matched to a gene: 3. The CDR3 length is 14 residues. Germline V CDR1 and CDR2: MNHEY, SVGAGI. DNA of the CDR3: TGTGCCAGCAGTTACAAGGGGGCTACCTACGAGCAGTACTTC. It encodes CASSYKGATYEQYF.

This clone has just a few counts. The V call is TRBV5-4, the J call TRBJ1-2, with 9 nucleotides matching TRBD1. The CDR3 spans 13 residues. V dropped 6 bases and J dropped 7; count of bases not matched to a gene: 7. Germline V lookup: CDR1 SGHNT, CDR2 YYREEE (reference sequence). The CDR3: CASTIYRGPGYTF. The CDR3 DNA follows: TGTGCCAGCACCATATACAGGGGGCCTGGCTACACCTTC.

There are a few counts of this clone. This chain links TRBV6-1 with TRBJ2-5, with TRBD2 identical over 8 bases. CDR3 length equals 13 residues. V shed 8 bases, J shed 5 bases, and the junction held 7 bases outside the gene matches. CDR1 is MNHNS and CDR2 is SASEGT in the germline V gene. The CDR3 region has the DNA TGTGCCAGCTACCGGGGGGGCCGGGAGACCCAGTACTTC. Translated: CASYRGGRETQYF.

This chain links TRBV11-2 with TRBJ2-4; TRBD1 matches at 10 bases. Germline V gives CDR1 SGHAT, CDR2 FQNNGV. This CDR3 has 15 residues. V trimming: 6 bases; J trimming: 5 bases; junction bases outside the gene matches: 7. CDR3 region: CASRRPGTGENIQYF. In DNA form, the CDR3 reads TGTGCCAGCAGGCGGCCCGGGACAGGGGAAAACATTCAGTACTTC.

The sample holds a few counts of this clone. CDR3 residues: CASSRLGLAGLGEQYF. CDR3 DNA sequence: TGTGCCAGCAGCCGTCTTGGACTAGCGGGGCTCGGGGAGCAGTACTTC. The J gene is TRBJ2-7, the V gene TRBV7-2; 12 positions agree with TRBD2. Looked up from germline, CDR1 is SGHTA and CDR2 is FQGNSA. The CDR3 extends over 16 amino acids. The junction had 12 bases not matched to a gene; V was cut back by 5 bases and J by 7 bases.

In its sample, this clone was seen many times. The chain is built from TRBV9 and TRBJ1-1, with 8 bases aligning to TRBD1. CDR3 length: 16 amino acids. Germline CDR1 SGDLS, CDR2 YYNGEE. Trimming took 1 base from V and 1 from J; bases not matched to a gene: 6. The CDR3 nucleotides read TGTGCCAGCAGCGTAACCCCCGGACAGGGGAACACTGAAGCTTTCTTT. Its translation: CASSVTPGQGNTEAFF.

This clone was detected a few times. V usage is TRBV18 and J usage is TRBJ2-3; D might be TRBD2 (6 bases). CDR1 KGHSH and CDR2 LQKENI come from the germline V gene. V gave up 3 bases and J gave up 0 bases, with 7 bases separating them. CDR3 size: 14 residues. The CDR3 reads CASSPLASTDTQYF. The CDR3 nucleotides read TGTGCCAGCTCACCGCTAGCGAGCACAGATACGCAGTATTTT.

V and J are TRBV6-5 and TRBJ1-1; TRBD1 matches at 7 bases. V lost 2 bases, J lost 0 bases, and 3 bases stayed unmatched. CDR1 is MNHEY and CDR2 is SVGAGI in the germline V gene. The CDR3 runs 15 residues. CDR3 DNA sequence: TGTGCCAGCAGTTACACGACAGGGTTGAACACTGAAGCTTTCTTT. It encodes CASSYTTGLNTEAFF.

The gene calls are TRBV2 and TRBJ1-1; D perhaps matches TRBD1 (6 bases). Trimming pared 2 bases from V and 1 base from J, leaving 14 bases between. CDR1 and CDR2 (germline): SNHLY, FYNNEI. The CDR3 runs 16 residues. Written as DNA, the CDR3 is TGTGCCAGCAGTGAAATCATTGGGGGCAGGAACACTGAAGCTTTCTTT. This gives the protein CASSEIIGGRNTEAFF.

Only a few counts were recorded for this clone. The V gene is TRBV30, the J gene TRBJ2-5; 7 nucleotides agree with TRBD2. The CDR3 spans 15 residues. Germline lookup yields CDR1 GTSNPN and CDR2 SVGIG (reference sequence). The V gene end was trimmed by 0 bases and the J gene end by 5 bases; junction bases not matched to a gene: 9. The chain's CDR3 is CAWSVSAQGGETQYF. The CDR3 nucleotides read TGTGCCTGGAGTGTAAGCGCTCAGGGAGGGGAGACCCAGTACTTC.

This clone turned up a few times. The chain carries TRBV7-7 and TRBJ2-2; D is possibly TRBD2 (6 bases). Per germline, CDR1 SSHAT and CDR2 FNYEAQ (reference sequence). V dropped 3 bases and J dropped 6 bases, with 14 bases sitting between them. This CDR3 has 15 residues. CDR3 nucleotide sequence: TGTGCCAGCAGCTTCCAGGCAGGGAGGTCCGGGGAGCTGTTTTTT. Amino acid sequence: CASSFQAGRSGELFF.